These 8 T cell receptor beta chains originate from one sample sequenced in a study of response to subunit inactivated influenza vaccine. TCRdb used MiXCR to reprocess the RT-PCR reads, holding one entry per CDR3 protein. This table has more than 700,000 distinct CDR3 sequences, 21% appearing once. The material was PBMCs from blood, obtained less than 6 days after vaccination. The source is a man between 45 and 60 years old who received an inactivated influenza vaccine.

This clonotype was observed a few times. The J gene is TRBJ2-1, the V gene TRBV7-9; either TRBD1 or TRBD2 may supply D (5 bases each). Trimming cost V 11 bases and J 0 bases, with 14 bases left between them. This CDR3 region has 14 residues. Germline V gene lookup returns CDR1 SEHNR and CDR2 FQNEAQ (reference sequence). DNA for the CDR3: TGTGCCGGGACGACCACTAACTCCTACAATGAGCAGTTCTTC. Protein product: CAGTTTNSYNEQFF. The variable domain in full, completed from reference TRBV7-9 and TRBJ2-1, reads DTGVSQNPRHKITKRGQNVTFRCDPISEHNRLYWYRQTLGQGPEFLTYFQNEAQLEKSRLLSDRFSAERPKGSFSTLEIQRTEQGDSAMYLCAGTTTNSYNEQFFGPGTRLTVL.

This clonotype was counted a few times. V and J are TRBV3-1 and TRBJ2-7; D unresolved. Germline V CDR1 and CDR2: LGHDT, YNNKEL (reference sequence). The CDR3 contains 12 residues. Trimming took 2 bases from V and 2 from J, leaving 4 bases between them. The CDR3 DNA is TGTGCCAGCAGCCAATCACCCTACGAGCAGTACTTC. Translated: CASSQSPYEQYF.

V usage is TRBV20-1 and J usage is TRBJ2-3; no definite D call. This CDR3 has 12 residues. Trimming removed 6 bases at V and 3 bases at J, with 10 bases between. Germline V gene sequence: CDR1 DFQATT, CDR2 SNEGSKA (reference sequence). The CDR3 sequence: CSAEPRTDTQYF. The CDR3 DNA follows: TGCAGTGCCGAACCCCGGACAGATACGCAGTATTTT.

This clonotype turned up a few times. This sequence joins TRBV12-3 or TRBV12-4 and TRBJ2-5; D may be TRBD2 (5 bases). CDR3 length: 14 amino acids. Trimming left V 5 bases short and J 5 bases short, with 15 bases between. CDR3 nucleotide sequence: TGTGCCAGCAGTCCAGGACTGGGCGGGGAGACCCAGTACTTC. Its translation is CASSPGLGGETQYF.

The J gene is TRBJ2-7, the V gene TRBV15; 7 bases are shared with TRBD1. Germline lookup yields CDR1 LNHNV and CDR2 YYDKDF (reference sequence). CDR3 length: 14 amino acids. Trimming at V came to 4 bases and at J to 1 base, leaving 4 bases not matched to a gene. The CDR3 DNA follows: TGTGCCACCAGCATCCCAGGGGGATCCTACGAGCAGTACTTC. This encodes CATSIPGGSYEQYF. Using reference TRBV15 and TRBJ2-7 for the parts outside the CDR3, the full variable domain is DAMVIQNPRYQVTQFGKPVTLSCSQTLNHNVMYWYQQKSSQAPKLLFHYYDKDFNNEADTPDNFQSRRPNTSFCFLDIRSPGLGDTAMYLCATSIPGGSYEQYFGPGTRLTVT.

This clonotype showed up just a few times. The chain recombines TRBV7-2 with TRBJ2-2, with 8 bases matching TRBD1. J gave up 5 bases and V 5 bases, and 10 bases lay outside the gene matches. CDR3 length: 16 residues. The germline V gene has CDR1 SGHTA and CDR2 FQGNSA. CDR3 residues: CASSPRQGSYTGELFF. CDR3 sequence (DNA): TGTGCCAGCAGCCCAAGACAGGGGTCGTATACCGGGGAGCTGTTTTTT.

Only a few counts were recorded for this clonotype. This chain joins TRBV5-5 and TRBJ1-2, with 7 bases that match TRBD1. V lost 0 bases to trimming and J lost 5 bases; unmatched junction nucleotides: 7. Germline V gives CDR1 SGHKS, CDR2 YYEKEE (reference sequence). CDR3 size: 15 residues. CDR3 bases: TGTGCCAGCAGCTTGGTTATAGGACAGGAGTATGGCTACACCTTC. Residues: CASSLVIGQEYGYTF.

J is TRBJ2-1 and V is TRBV5-4; the D gene is possibly TRBD1 (7 bases). The CDR3 sequence is 15 residues long. In germline, CDR1 is SGHNT, CDR2 YYREEE (reference sequence). Between the trimmed V and J ends, which lost 1 base and 3 bases, there was a span of 11 bases. CDR3 DNA sequence: TGTGCCAGCAGCTTGCTTCAGGGGGGCTACAATGAGCAGTTCTTC. Its protein product is CASSLLQGGYNEQFF. The entire variable domain, with the rest obtained from reference TRBV5-4 and TRBJ2-1, is as follows: ETGVTQSPTHLIKTRGQQVTLRCSSQSGHNTVSWYQQALGQGPQFIFQYYREEENGRGNFPPRFSGLQFPNYSSELNVNALELDDSALYLCASSLLQGGYNEQFFGPGTRLTVL.